These 30 T cell receptor beta chains originate from one sample sequenced in a study of blood T cell repertoires in COVID-19. The data were produced by immunoSEQ multiplex PCR, yet TCRdb's version contains in-frame clones alone and is incomplete. The sample carries more than 200,000 clones, around 83% recorded once. Sequencing used peripheral blood. The receptors come from a woman between 40 and 50 years old who had recovered from COVID-19.

The chain combines TRBV10-3 with TRBJ2-2; D perhaps matches TRBD2 (6 bases). The V gene lost 8 bases and the J gene lost 0 bases, with 13 bases spanning the gap. This CDR3 has 15 residues. Germline V lookup: CDR1 ENHRY, CDR2 SYGVKD. As DNA, the CDR3 is TGTGCCATCGGCACGGGCGGGGCGAACACCGGGGAGCTGTTTTTT. This gives the protein CAIGTGGANTGELFF.

The sample holds a few counts of this clone. This chain connects TRBV29-1 to TRBJ2-6; the match to TRBD2 covers 7 bases. V lost 4 bases, J lost 2 bases, and 2 bases stayed unmatched. Germline assignment: CDR1 SQVTM and CDR2 ANQGSEA. The CDR3 is 14 amino acids. In DNA, the CDR3 is TGCAGCGTTGGCACTAGCGCTGGGGCCAACGTCCTGACTTTC. Its protein is CSVGTSAGANVLTF.

The chain joins TRBV12-2 to TRBJ2-1; the table gives TRBD2 as D, unverified against the DNA. TRBV12-2 is a recognized pseudogene. This CDR3 region has 14 residues. The CDR3: CASRGRTSVNEQFF. CDR3 bases: TGTGCAAGTCGCGGCAGGACTAGCGTGAATGAGCAGTTCTTC.

V usage is TRBV19 and J usage is TRBJ2-7, with D perhaps matching TRBD2 (5 bases). Trimming cost V 3 bases and J 6 bases, with 15 bases left between them. The germline CDR1 and CDR2 sequences are LNHDA and SQIVND (reference sequence). The CDR3 spans 14 residues. The CDR3 DNA sequence: TGTGCCAGTAGTATCTGGCTATTAACTAGCGAGCAGTACTTC. Translating gives CASSIWLLTSEQYF.

The chain is built from TRBV12-3 or TRBV12-4 and TRBJ2-1; D gene uncertain. There are 12 residues in the CDR3. V lost 3 bases, J lost 10 bases, and 10 bases lay in between. CDR3 coding DNA: TGTGCCAGCAGTTTTAGTCCGCGGGAGCAGTTCTTC. Protein sequence: CASSFSPREQFF.

The chain carries TRBV27 and TRBJ2-5; 8 bases line up with TRBD1. The CDR3 totals 14 residues. Germline CDR1 is MNHEY and CDR2 is SMNVEV (reference sequence). J gave up 1 base and V 6 bases, and 4 bases lay outside the gene matches. CDR3 bases: TGTGCCAGCAGGCGAGACAGGGGCCAAGAGACCCAGTACTTC. Its protein is CASRRDRGQETQYF.

The chain joins TRBV10-3 to TRBJ2-5, with 13 bases aligning to TRBD2. V shed 2 bases, J shed 4 bases, and the junction held 7 bases outside the gene matches. This CDR3 comprises 17 residues. CDR1 ENHRY and CDR2 SYGVKD come from the germline V gene. CDR3 region: CAISETRTSGGIETQYF. The CDR3 DNA reads TGTGCCATCAGTGAGACTAGGACTAGCGGGGGTATAGAGACCCAGTACTTC.

In this sample, this clone turned up once. The CDR3 does not end in the conserved phenylalanine or tryptophan, so this is likely a read error. No DNA is shown, since the ends of the CDR3 on it are uncertain; the CDR3 is the one TCRdb lists. The V gene is TRBV7-2, the J gene TRBJ1-2. CDR1 SGHTA and CDR2 FQGNSA come from the germline V gene. The CDR3 region is 11 residues in length, termini included. The CDR3 sequence: CASSLEGPPDY.

This rearrangement joins TRBV6-5 to TRBJ1-1, with D tentatively TRBD1 (5 bases). Germline V gene data show CDR1 as MNHEY and CDR2 as SVGAGI. The CDR3 sequence is 13 residues long. V lost 6 bases, J lost 7 bases, and 15 bases lay in between. The CDR3 nucleotides read TGTGCCAGCAGCGATGTTCCAGGGCGTGAAGCTTTCTTT. It is translated as CASSDVPGREAFF.

The chain joins TRBV6-5 to TRBJ1-2; 8 positions agree with TRBD1. The germline V gene encodes CDR1 MNHEY and CDR2 SVGAGI. The CDR3 loop spans 13 amino acids. With 7 bases clipped from V and 6 bases from J, the junction kept 7 bases outside the gene matches. Here the CDR3 reads CASTRQGRDGYTF. The CDR3 region has the DNA TGTGCCAGCACCAGACAGGGGCGTGATGGCTACACCTTC.

This clone was recorded only once. V and J are TRBV6-4 and TRBJ1-2; 8 nucleotides line up with TRBD1. The CDR3 is 16 residues long. V lost 2 bases and J lost 1; bases outside the gene matches: 6. CDR1 is MRHNA and CDR2 is SNTAGT in the germline V gene. CDR3 bases: TGTGCCAGCAGTGACCCTGACAGGGGCCATAACTATGGCTACACCTTC. Amino acid sequence: CASSDPDRGHNYGYTF.

The chain carries TRBV5-1 and TRBJ2-3; 11 bases fit TRBD2. CDR1 and CDR2 from the germline V gene are SGHRS and YFSETQ. V shed 4 bases, J shed 6 bases, and the junction held 4 bases outside the gene matches. This CDR3 region has 14 residues. The CDR3 spells CASSPSGGRDTQYF. The CDR3 bases are TGCGCCAGCAGCCCTAGCGGGGGGAGGGATACGCAGTATTTT. The complete variable domain, with remaining parts taken from reference TRBV5-1 and TRBJ2-3, reads KAGVTQTPRYLIKTRGQQVTLSCSPISGHRSVSWYQQTPGQGLQFLFEYFSETQRNKGNFPGRFSGRQFSNSRSEMNVSTLELGDSALYLCASSPSGGRDTQYFGPGTRLTVL.

The rearrangement links TRBV12-3 or TRBV12-4 to TRBJ2-1, with 13 positions matching TRBD2. The ends lost 6 bases at V and 15 bases at J; junction bases unmatched: 5. CDR3 length: 12 amino acids. The CDR3 region has the DNA TGTGCCAGCAGGCGGACTAGCGGGGGTCCGTTCTTC. It yields the protein CASRRTSGGPFF.

This rearrangement joins TRBV7-2 to TRBJ2-7; 8 nucleotides match TRBD2. Trimming took 5 bases from V and 7 from J; bases not matched to a gene: 10. CDR3 size: 14 residues. The germline gives CDR1 SGHTA, CDR2 FQGNSA. In DNA, the CDR3 is TGTGCCAGCAGCGTTAGAGGCGGGGGGCGTGAGCAGTACTTC. The encoded protein is CASSVRGGGREQYF.

The chain carries TRBV15 and TRBJ1-1, with D tentatively TRBD1 (5 bases). The CDR3 extends over 15 amino acids. Germline CDR1 reads LNHNV; CDR2 reads YYDKDF (reference sequence). Trimming removed 0 bases from V and 1 base from J, with 9 bases in between. CDR3 protein: CATSRESGWNTEAFF. CDR3 DNA: TGTGCCACCAGCAGAGAATCAGGGTGGAACACTGAAGCTTTCTTT.

This clone appeared once. The rearrangement links TRBV6-1 to TRBJ2-5, with 10 bases fitting TRBD2. The junction had 6 bases not matched to a gene; V was cut back by 5 bases and J by 3 bases. Germline CDR1 and CDR2: MNHNS and SASEGT. The CDR3 runs 15 residues. This CDR3 is CASSLVAGGKETQYF. DNA of the CDR3: TGTGCCAGCAGTTTGGTAGCGGGAGGAAAAGAGACCCAGTACTTC.

The chain links TRBV27 to TRBJ1-5; 7 bases line up with TRBD1. The CDR3 contains 14 residues. Germline V gene data show CDR1 as MNHEY and CDR2 as SMNVEV (reference sequence). The V and J ends lost 6 bases and 4 bases, in that order; junction bases with no gene match: 6. For the CDR3, the DNA is TGTGCCAGCAGATATACAGGGGCGAATCAGCCCCAGCATTTT. It translates to CASRYTGANQPQHF.

In DNA form, the CDR3 reads TGTGCCAGCGTCTCACAGGCTACAGATACGCAGTATTTT. Protein: CASVSQATDTQYF. V and J are TRBV2 and TRBJ2-3; a possible D gene is TRBD1 (5 bases). V shed 8 bases and J shed 3 bases, with 12 bases lying between them. Germline-derived CDR1 and CDR2 are SNHLY and FYNNEI. The CDR3 loop spans 13 amino acids.

The V call is TRBV5-1, the J call TRBJ2-7; D possibly corresponds to TRBD1 (6 bases). The germline V and J ends were trimmed by 1 base and 6 bases, with 8 bases remaining between them. The germline CDR1 and CDR2 sequences are SGHRS and YFSETQ. This CDR3 has 12 residues. This CDR3 reads CASSLTGLEQYF. The CDR3 DNA sequence: TGCGCCAGCAGCTTGACAGGGCTCGAGCAGTACTTC.

This rearrangement joins TRBV7-6 to TRBJ1-2; a weak D match, TRBD1 (6 bases). With 5 bases removed from V and 8 bases from J, the gap between germline ends came to 15 bases. The CDR3 sequence is 13 residues long. Per the germline V gene, CDR1 is SGHVS and CDR2 is FNYEAQ. The CDR3 nucleotides read TGTGCCAGCAGCCCGGGGCAGGGGAGCGGCTACACCTTC. It yields the protein CASSPGQGSGYTF.

V gene TRBV2 combines with J gene TRBJ2-3; TRBD2 matches at 7 bases. V lost 1 base and J lost 2; bases outside the gene matches: 6. CDR3 length: 16 residues. Germline V gene sequence: CDR1 SNHLY, CDR2 FYNNEI. The CDR3: CASSEGGGATTDTQYF. The CDR3 region has the DNA TGTGCCAGCAGTGAAGGGGGAGGGGCCACCACAGATACGCAGTATTTT.

DNA for the CDR3: TGTGCCAGCTCCGAGGGACAGGCCTTCTCTGGGGCCAACGTCCTGACTTTC. This gives the protein CASSEGQAFSGANVLTF. The chain recombines TRBV7-9 with TRBJ2-6; TRBD1 matches at 8 bases. The length of the CDR3 is 17 residues. Germline V gene data show CDR1 as SEHNR and CDR2 as FQNEAQ (reference sequence). V lost 8 bases and J lost 0; bases outside the gene matches: 9.

This clone was recorded a few times. The chain is built from TRBV5-6 and TRBJ2-2; D may be TRBD2 (5 bases). The CDR3 is 14 residues long. CDR1 and CDR2 (germline): SGHDT, YYEEEE. Trimming stripped 3 bases from V and 3 bases from J, with 9 bases between. For the CDR3, the DNA is TGTGCCAGCAGCTCGGGGTATTACACCGGGGAGCTGTTTTTT. This encodes CASSSGYYTGELFF.

V is TRBV18 and J is TRBJ2-7; D might be TRBD1 (6 bases). In germline, CDR1 is KGHSH, CDR2 LQKENI. Trimming left V 2 bases short and J 9 bases short, with 17 bases between. The CDR3 totals 14 residues. The DNA of the CDR3 is TGTGCCAGCTCACCAGGTTTTAGGGGGTCGGGGCAGTACTTC. The encoded protein is CASSPGFRGSGQYF.

The gene calls are TRBV9 and TRBJ2-5; TRBD2 aligns across 12 bases. V lost 4 bases and J lost 0; bases outside the gene matches: 4. Germline CDR1 reads SGDLS; CDR2 reads YYNGEE. The CDR3 contains 16 residues. The CDR3 DNA is TGTGCCAGCAGCCTTGGGACTAGCGGGTACCAAGAGACCCAGTACTTC. Translation gives CASSLGTSGYQETQYF.

This sequence joins TRBV7-2 and TRBJ1-1; maybe TRBD1 (6 bases). Germline lookup yields CDR1 SGHTA and CDR2 FQGNSA. V lost 6 bases, J lost 8 bases, and 13 bases lay in between. The CDR3 is 12 amino acids. CDR3: CASRNSGTEAFF. CDR3 bases: TGTGCCAGCAGAAACTCCGGGACAGAAGCTTTCTTT.

This chain connects TRBV2 to TRBJ2-2; D gene unclear. The CDR3 is made up of 14 amino acids. Germline V CDR1 and CDR2: SNHLY, FYNNEI. With 3 bases removed from V and 0 bases from J, the gap between germline ends came to 5 bases. CDR3 region: CASSDGANTGELFF. The DNA for the CDR3 is TGTGCCAGCAGTGACGGAGCGAACACCGGGGAGCTGTTTTTT.

The chain combines TRBV30 with TRBJ1-5; D possibly corresponds to TRBD1 (6 bases). This CDR3 is 15 amino acids long. Germline V gene data show CDR1 as GTSNPN and CDR2 as SVGIG (reference sequence). V lost 0 bases and J lost 4, with 13 bases in between. CDR3 DNA: TGTGCCTGGAGTGTAGGAGCCAGGGGTAATCAGCCCCAGCATTTT. Translation gives CAWSVGARGNQPQHF.

The V gene is TRBV6-2 or TRBV6-3, the J gene TRBJ1-2, with TRBD1 identical over 7 bases. Germline values: CDR1 MNHEY, CDR2 SVGEGT. V was clipped by 6 bases and J by 13 bases; unmatched bases: 5. CDR3 size: 10 residues. CDR3 nucleotide sequence: TGTGCCAGCAGCGACAGGGTCATCACCTTC. Protein sequence: CASSDRVITF.

The rearrangement uses TRBV18 and TRBJ1-1; D possibly corresponds to TRBD1 (6 bases). V shed 5 bases and J shed 6 bases, with 19 bases lying between them. Per the germline V gene, CDR1 is KGHSH and CDR2 is LQKENI. The length of the CDR3 is 15 residues. In DNA form, the CDR3 reads TGTGCCAGCTCATCAGGGCGTCAGGGGCGGGCTGAAGCTTTCTTT. Its protein is CASSSGRQGRAEAFF.